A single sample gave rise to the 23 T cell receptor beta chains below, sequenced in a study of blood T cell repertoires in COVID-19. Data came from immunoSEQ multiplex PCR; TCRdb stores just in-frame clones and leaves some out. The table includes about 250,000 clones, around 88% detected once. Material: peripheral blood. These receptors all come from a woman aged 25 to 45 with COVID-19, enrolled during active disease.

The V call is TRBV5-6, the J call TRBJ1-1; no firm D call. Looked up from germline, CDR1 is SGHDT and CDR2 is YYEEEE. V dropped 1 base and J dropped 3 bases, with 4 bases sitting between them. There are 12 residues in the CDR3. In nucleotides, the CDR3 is TGTGCCAGCAGCTTGCGGGACACTGAAGCTTTCTTT. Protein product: CASSLRDTEAFF. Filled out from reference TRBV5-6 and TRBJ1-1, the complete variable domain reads DAGVTQSPTHLIKTRGQQVTLRCSPKSGHDTVSWYQQALGQGPQFIFQYYEEEERQRGNFPDRFSGHQFPNYSSELNVNALLLGDSALYLCASSLRDTEAFFGQGTRLTVV.

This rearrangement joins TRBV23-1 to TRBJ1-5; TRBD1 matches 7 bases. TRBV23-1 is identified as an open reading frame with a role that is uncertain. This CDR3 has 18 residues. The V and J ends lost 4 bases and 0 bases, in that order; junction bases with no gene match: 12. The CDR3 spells CASSPQLPTGDSNQPQHF. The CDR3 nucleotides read TGCGCCAGCAGTCCTCAACTTCCCACAGGGGATAGCAATCAGCCCCAGCATTTT.

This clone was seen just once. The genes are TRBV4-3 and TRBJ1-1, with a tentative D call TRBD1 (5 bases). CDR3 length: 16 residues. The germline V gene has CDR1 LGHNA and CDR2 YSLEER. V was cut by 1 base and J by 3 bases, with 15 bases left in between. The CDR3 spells CASSQGVGSRDTEAFF. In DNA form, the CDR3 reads TGCGCCAGCAGCCAAGGGGTGGGAAGCAGGGACACTGAAGCTTTCTTT.

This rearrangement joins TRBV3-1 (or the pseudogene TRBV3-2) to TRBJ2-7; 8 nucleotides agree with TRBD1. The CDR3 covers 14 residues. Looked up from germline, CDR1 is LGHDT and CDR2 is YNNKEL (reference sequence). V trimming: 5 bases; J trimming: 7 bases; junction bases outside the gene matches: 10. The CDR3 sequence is CASSIGGQGGEQYF. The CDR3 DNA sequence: TGTGCCAGCAGCATTGGAGGACAGGGAGGAGAGCAGTACTTC.

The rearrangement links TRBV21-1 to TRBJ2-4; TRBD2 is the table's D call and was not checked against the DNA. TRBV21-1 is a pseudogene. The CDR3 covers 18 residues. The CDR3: CASSSRGAAGRTKNIQYF. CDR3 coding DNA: TGTGCCAGCAGCTCCCGGGGGGCAGCGGGAAGGACCAAAAACATTCAGTACTTC.

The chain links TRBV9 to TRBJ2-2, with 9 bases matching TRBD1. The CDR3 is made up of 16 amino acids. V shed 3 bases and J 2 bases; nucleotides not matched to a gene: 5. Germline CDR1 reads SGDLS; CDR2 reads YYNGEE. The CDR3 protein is CASSEWTGANTGELFF. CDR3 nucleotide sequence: TGTGCCAGCAGCGAGTGGACAGGGGCAAACACCGGGGAGCTGTTTTTT. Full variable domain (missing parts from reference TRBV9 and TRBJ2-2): DSGVTQTPKHLITATGQRVTLRCSPRSGDLSVYWYQQSLDQGLQFLIQYYNGEERAKGNILERFSAQQFPDLHSELNLSSLELGDSALYFCASSEWTGANTGELFFGEGSRLTVL.

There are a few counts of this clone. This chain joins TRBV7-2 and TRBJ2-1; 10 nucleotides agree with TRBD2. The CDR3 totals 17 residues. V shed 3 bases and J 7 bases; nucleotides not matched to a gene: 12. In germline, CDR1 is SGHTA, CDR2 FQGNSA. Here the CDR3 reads CASSFLPSGGRGNEQFF. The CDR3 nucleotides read TGTGCCAGCAGCTTTCTGCCTAGCGGGGGTCGGGGTAATGAGCAGTTCTTC.

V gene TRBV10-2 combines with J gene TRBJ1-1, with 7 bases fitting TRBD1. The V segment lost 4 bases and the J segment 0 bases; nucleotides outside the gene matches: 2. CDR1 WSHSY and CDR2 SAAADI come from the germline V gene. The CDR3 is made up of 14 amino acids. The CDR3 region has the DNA TGCGCCAGCAGTGGGGGACAGTTGAACACTGAAGCTTTCTTT. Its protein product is CASSGGQLNTEAFF.

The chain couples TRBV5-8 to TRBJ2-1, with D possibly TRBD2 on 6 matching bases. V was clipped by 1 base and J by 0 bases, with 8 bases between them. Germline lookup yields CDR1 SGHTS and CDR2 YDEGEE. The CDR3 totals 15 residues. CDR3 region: CASSLQGLSYNEQFF. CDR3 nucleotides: TGTGCCAGCAGCTTGCAGGGACTCTCCTACAATGAGCAGTTCTTC.

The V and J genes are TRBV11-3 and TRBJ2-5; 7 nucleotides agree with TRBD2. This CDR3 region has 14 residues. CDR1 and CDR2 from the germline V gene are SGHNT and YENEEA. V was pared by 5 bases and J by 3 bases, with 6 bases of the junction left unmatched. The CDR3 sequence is CASSPLAGEETQYF. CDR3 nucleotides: TGTGCCAGCAGCCCGCTCGCGGGAGAAGAGACCCAGTACTTC. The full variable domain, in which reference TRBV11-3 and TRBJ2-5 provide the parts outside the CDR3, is EAGVVQSPRYKIIEKKQPVAFWCNPISGHNTLYWYLQNLGQGPELLIRYENEEAVDDSQLPKDRFSAERLKGVDSTLKIQPAELGDSAVYLCASSPLAGEETQYFGPGTRLLVL.

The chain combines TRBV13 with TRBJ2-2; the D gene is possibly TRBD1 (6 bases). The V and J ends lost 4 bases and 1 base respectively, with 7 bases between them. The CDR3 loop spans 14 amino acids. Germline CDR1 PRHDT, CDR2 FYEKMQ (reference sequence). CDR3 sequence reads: CASSSGQNTGELFF. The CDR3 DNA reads TGTGCCAGCAGCTCGGGACAGAACACCGGGGAGCTGTTTTTT.

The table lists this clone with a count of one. DNA for the CDR3: TGTGCCAGCAGGCAACAGGGGTTCGGCACTGAAGCTTTCTTT. This sequence encodes CASRQQGFGTEAFF. The chain recombines TRBV2 with TRBJ1-1, with TRBD1 matching over 7 bases. The V gene end was trimmed by 6 bases and the J gene end by 4 bases; junction bases not matched to a gene: 8. From germline, CDR1 is SNHLY and CDR2 FYNNEI. There are 14 residues in the CDR3.

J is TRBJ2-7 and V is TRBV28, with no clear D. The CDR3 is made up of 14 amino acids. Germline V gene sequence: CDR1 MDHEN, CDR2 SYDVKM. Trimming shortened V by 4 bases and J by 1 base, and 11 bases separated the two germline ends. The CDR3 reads CASSWAGNSYEQYF. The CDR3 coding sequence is TGTGCCAGCAGTTGGGCAGGAAATTCCTACGAGCAGTACTTC. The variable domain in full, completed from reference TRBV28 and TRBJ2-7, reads DVKVTQSSRYLVKRTGEKVFLECVQDMDHENMFWYRQDPGLGLRLIYFSYDVKMKEKGDIPEGYSVSREKKERFSLILESASTNQTSMYLCASSWAGNSYEQYFGPGTRLTVT.

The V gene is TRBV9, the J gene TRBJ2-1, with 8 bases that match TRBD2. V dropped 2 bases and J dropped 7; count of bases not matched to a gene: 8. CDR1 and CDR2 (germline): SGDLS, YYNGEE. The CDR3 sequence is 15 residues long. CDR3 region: CASSVTSGEWNEQFF. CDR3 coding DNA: TGTGCCAGCAGCGTTACTAGCGGAGAGTGGAATGAGCAGTTCTTC.

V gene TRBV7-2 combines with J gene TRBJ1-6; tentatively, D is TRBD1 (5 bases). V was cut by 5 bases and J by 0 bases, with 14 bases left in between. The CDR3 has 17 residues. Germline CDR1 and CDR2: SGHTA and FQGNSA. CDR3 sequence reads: CASSVGEGSSYNSPLHF. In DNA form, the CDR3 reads TGTGCCAGCAGCGTCGGGGAGGGGAGCTCCTATAATTCACCCCTCCACTTT.

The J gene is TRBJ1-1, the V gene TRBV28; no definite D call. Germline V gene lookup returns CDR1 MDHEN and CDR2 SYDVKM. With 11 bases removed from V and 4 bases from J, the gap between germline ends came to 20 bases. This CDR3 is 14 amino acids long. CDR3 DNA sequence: TGTGCCGCGGGAAACCAGCAGTGGGGCACTGAAGCTTTCTTT. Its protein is CAAGNQQWGTEAFF.

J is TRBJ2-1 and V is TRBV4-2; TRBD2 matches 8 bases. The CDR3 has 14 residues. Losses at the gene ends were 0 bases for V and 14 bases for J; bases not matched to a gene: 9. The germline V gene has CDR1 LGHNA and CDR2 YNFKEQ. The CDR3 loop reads CASSQEWSGGSEFF. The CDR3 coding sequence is TGTGCCAGCAGCCAAGAATGGAGCGGGGGATCGGAGTTCTTC.

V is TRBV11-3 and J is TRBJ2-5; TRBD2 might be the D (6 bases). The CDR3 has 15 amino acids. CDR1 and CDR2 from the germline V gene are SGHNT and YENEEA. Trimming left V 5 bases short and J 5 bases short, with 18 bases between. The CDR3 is CASSLHLGGAETQYF. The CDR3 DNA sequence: TGTGCCAGCAGCCTACACTTGGGAGGTGCGGAGACCCAGTACTTC.

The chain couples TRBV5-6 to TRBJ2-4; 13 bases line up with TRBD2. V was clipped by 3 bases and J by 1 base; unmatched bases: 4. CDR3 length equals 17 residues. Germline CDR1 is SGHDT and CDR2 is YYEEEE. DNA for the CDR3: TGTGCCAGCAGCTGGCGGACTAGCGGGAGTGCCAAAAACATTCAGTACTTC. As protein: CASSWRTSGSAKNIQYF.

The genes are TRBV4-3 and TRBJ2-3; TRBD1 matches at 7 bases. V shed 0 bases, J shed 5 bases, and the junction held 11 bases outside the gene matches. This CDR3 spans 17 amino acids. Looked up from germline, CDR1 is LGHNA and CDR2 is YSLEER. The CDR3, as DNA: TGCGCCAGCAGCCAAGAAGGGGTAGTGACAGGGAGAGATACGCAGTATTTT. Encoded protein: CASSQEGVVTGRDTQYF.

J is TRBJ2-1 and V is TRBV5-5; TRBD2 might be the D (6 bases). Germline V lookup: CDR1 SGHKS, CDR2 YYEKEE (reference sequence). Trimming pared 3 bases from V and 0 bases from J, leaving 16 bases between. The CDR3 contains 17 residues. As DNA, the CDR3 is TGTGCCAGCAGCTCCGGACTACCGGCCGACTCCTACAATGAGCAGTTCTTC. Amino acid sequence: CASSSGLPADSYNEQFF.

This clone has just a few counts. CDR3 protein: CATSDPRTGGTSSNQPQHF. CDR3 in DNA: TGTGCCACCAGTGACCCCAGGACAGGGGGTACCTCGAGCAATCAGCCCCAGCATTTT. The V gene is TRBV24-1, the J gene TRBJ1-5; 10 nucleotides match TRBD1. This CDR3 region has 19 residues. The germline CDR1 and CDR2 sequences are KGHDR and SFDVKD. J gave up 1 base and V 4 bases, and 12 bases lay outside the gene matches.

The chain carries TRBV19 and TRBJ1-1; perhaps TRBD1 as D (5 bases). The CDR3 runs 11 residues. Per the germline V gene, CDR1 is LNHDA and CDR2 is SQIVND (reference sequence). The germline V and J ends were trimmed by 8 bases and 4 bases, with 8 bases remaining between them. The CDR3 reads CASWRGTEAFF. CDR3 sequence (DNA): TGTGCCAGTTGGAGGGGCACTGAAGCTTTCTTT.